These T cell receptor beta chains were read from a single sample in a study of control samples from healthy donors and cancer patients. Assay used: immunoSEQ multiplex PCR; TCRdb lists only in-frame clones, some missing. Counted here are 110,000 to 150,000 clones, 75% to 90% occurring once; the ten biggest clones make up around 4.7%. Sequencing input: blood. These receptors originate from a young man in good health. Both conserved end residues are part of each CDR3. The D gene is left open where the match is weak. Expanded clones are given a class, and other clones once, few, many or no size at all.

>TRBV19|TRBJ1-3|TRBD1|NA
CASTQTGAENTIYF
TGTGCCAGTACCCAGACAGGGGCTGAAAACACCATATATTTT
>TRBV30|TRBJ1-1|NA|NA
CALRKKILNPSTALNTEAFF
TGTGCCTTACGAAAAAAGATTCTTAACCCTTCGACAGCCCTGAACACTGAAGCTTTCTTT
>TRBV7-2|TRBJ2-7|TRBD2|NA
CASSSTPTSGRSHEQYF
TGTGCCAGCAGCTCCACTCCGACTAGCGGGAGATCCCACGAGCAGTACTTC
>TRBV7-7|TRBJ2-5|NA|NA
CASSLALRQETQYF
TGTGCTAGCAGCTTGGCGCTACGCCAAGAGACCCAGTACTTC
>TRBV4-2|TRBJ2-1|NA|NA
CASSQEVGGPTEQFF
TGTGCCAGCAGCCAAGAGGTGGGGGGGCCGACTGAGCAGTTCTTC
>TRBV7-6|TRBJ1-5|NA|NA
CASSPGRYSNQPQHF
TGTGCCAGCAGCCCGGGACGGTATAGCAATCAGCCCCAGCATTTT
>TRBV27|TRBJ2-6|NA|NA
CASRLGGANVLTF
TGTGCCAGCAGACTAGGTGGGGCCAACGTCCTGACTTTC
>TRBV6-2/TRBV6-3|TRBJ1-6|NA|NA
CASSAGESSYNSPLHF
TGTGCCAGCAGCGCCGGGGAAAGCTCCTATAATTCACCCCTCCACTTT
>TRBV2|TRBJ2-5|NA|once
CASSGRTPMDF
TGTGCCAGCAGTGGAAGGACTCCCATGGACTTC
>TRBV5-4|TRBJ2-7|TRBD2|NA
CASSWRAGGYEQYF
TGTGCCAGCAGCTGGAGGGCGGGGGGCTACGAGCAGTACTTC
>TRBV25-1|TRBJ2-1|TRBD2|NA
CASSEASGRARNEQFF
TGTGCCAGCAGTGAGGCTAGCGGGAGGGCTAGGAATGAGCAGTTCTTC
>TRBV24-1|TRBJ2-2|TRBD2|NA
CATSDGGGNTGELFF
TGTGCCACCAGTGATGGGGGGGGGAACACCGGGGAGCTGTTTTTT
>TRBV24-1|TRBJ1-2|NA|NA
CATRGRTLAGGGYTF
TGTGCCACCAGAGGACGGACCCTAGCTGGGGGTGGCTACACCTTC
>TRBV30|TRBJ1-2|NA|NA
CAWSGGVYGYTF
TGTGCCTGGAGCGGGGGTGTCTATGGCTACACCTTC
>TRBV11-3|TRBJ1-4|NA|NA
CASSLKGWGGSGEKLFF
TGTGCCAGCAGCTTAAAGGGTTGGGGAGGGTCCGGTGAAAAACTGTTTTTT
>TRBV19|TRBJ2-7|TRBD1|NA
CASSIGQGDYEQYF
TGTGCCAGTAGTATAGGCCAGGGGGACTACGAGCAGTACTTC
>TRBV18|TRBJ2-7|TRBD2|NA
CASSPLTLAGGPGEQYF
TGTGCCAGCTCACCCCTCACTCTAGCGGGAGGGCCTGGAGAGCAGTACTTC
>TRBV11-2|TRBJ1-2|NA|NA
CASSLDRGGNYGYTF
TGTGCCAGCAGCTTAGATCGGGGAGGTAACTATGGCTACACCTTC
>TRBV4-2|TRBJ2-5|TRBD1|NA
CASSQAGRGQGYQETQYF
TGTGCCAGCAGCCAAGCCGGGCGGGGACAGGGGTACCAAGAGACCCAGTACTTC
>TRBV4-3|TRBJ1-1|NA|NA
CASSQDGVGLNTEAFF
TGCGCCAGCAGCCAAGATGGGGTCGGACTGAACACTGAAGCTTTCTTT
>TRBV5-4|TRBJ2-3|NA|NA
CASSLLGQRSTDTQYF
TGTGCCAGCAGCTTATTAGGGCAAAGAAGCACAGATACGCAGTATTTT
>TRBV19|TRBJ2-3|NA|NA
CASQPQPGTQYF
TGTGCCAGTCAACCCCAACCCGGGACGCAGTATTTT
>TRBV7-3|TRBJ2-1|NA|NA
CASSRDQGYYNEQFF
TGTGCCAGCAGCCGGGATCAGGGATACTACAATGAGCAGTTCTTC
>TRBV11-3|TRBJ2-1|TRBD2|NA
CASSTPGLAGKEQFF
TGTGCCAGCAGCACCCCGGGACTAGCGGGAAAGGAGCAGTTCTTC
>TRBV7-6|TRBJ1-3|NA|NA
CASSQIQVNSGNTIYF
TGTGCCAGCAGCCAAATACAGGTGAACTCTGGAAACACCATATATTTT